This entry features one TCR beta chain sequence. Which antigen it targets is not known. No base-level quality is on record; no much larger clone is a single base apart. Looking up the germline V gene (reference sequence) yields CDR1 WNHNN and CDR2 SYGVQD. From the cysteine through the phenylalanine, the CDR3 covers 15 amino acids. CDR3 DNA is the only sequence kept; it has 45 bases, read in frame from the first base. The junction shows trimming of 4 bases on V and 4 bases on J, and the gene matches do not reach 4 bases of it. This sample was taken from a study of cytomegalovirus exposure and HLA in healthy donors (dated by TCRdb to about 2017). Background for the entire study: According to a later analysis, one platform produced both the 120 validation repertoires and the roughly 660 repertoires of the first cohort. The study combined high-throughput TCR immunosequencing, statistical association of individual TCRs with disease status, and machine learning to predict cytomegalovirus infection status. Along with the roughly 610-subject first cohort, a separate validation cohort of over a hundred different subjects was used. The study was designed to test whether signatures of past pathogen exposure could be identified by cataloging public T cell receptors.

The method behind the library was the immunoSEQ multiplex PCR assay. The paper's processing steps were these. A statistical classification framework was developed to diagnose cytomegalovirus status using the catalog of TCR beta chain sequences. Entries here come from immuneACCESS through TCRdb and include only in-frame sequences with V and J called. Some clones fail to appear in such tables; in the studies checked, an unresolved V gene covers under half of the shortfall, and the cause of the remainder is unknown. The D gene and trimming were derived from the DNA, and the V and J assignments and clone size from that table. Counted in this sample were some 110,000 clones; around 89% of them appeared once. The leading ten clones occupy 1.5% to 2% of the sample. The donors were included in the validation cohort of over a hundred subjects, a group kept apart from the roughly 690-subject first cohort.

Study-wide findings and limitations: The study listed over 150 TCR beta chains as associated with cytomegalovirus. In vitro tests confirmed that a few of the cytomegalovirus-associated TCR beta chains recognize cytomegalovirus antigens. In a later analysis, TCRs clustered in the first cohort were found to also tend to co-occur in the approximately 120 validation repertoires, with about 94% of cluster scores above 0. Across donors, most TCR sequences were observed very rarely, whereas some public TCRs were present in many individuals. The authors suggested that the approach could potentially be extended to other disease states and immunological phenotypes. A later analysis lacked HLA typing for the validation cohort, so it scored co-occurrence in that cohort across all 120 or so repertoires. In both the original and validation cohorts, the classifier was reported to diagnose cytomegalovirus status with high specificity and sensitivity.

The clonotype was recovered from a young man in good health and CMV-seronegative. Input material: PBMCs. Recombination linked TRBV10-1 to TRBJ2-1; 10 middle bases align to TRBD2. The sequenced DNA: TGCGCCAGCAGTGGAGCGGGAGGGGGATACAATGAGCAGTTCTTC. Protein translation: CASSGAGGGYNEQFF.